The T cell receptor beta chain under discussion was sequenced for a study of blood T cell repertoires in COVID-19. Germline V gives CDR1 SGHKS, CDR2 YYEKEE (reference sequence). The CDR3 length is 15 residues. As for this clone: Sequence at one end of the junction differs from germline and may be a read error.

Using immunoSEQ multiplex PCR, the repertoire was profiled, and TCRdb retains in-frame clones only, with some absent. The sample shows around 330,000 clones, roughly 85% of them seen only once. Sequencing used PBMCs or T cells enriched from blood (not recorded which). This clonotype was obtained from a woman in her 30s who had been exposed to COVID-19. The chain links TRBV5-5 to TRBJ2-3, with D perhaps matching TRBD2 (6 bases). CDR3: CVSSLVEGGTDTQYF. The CDR3 nucleotides read TGTGTCAGCAGCTTGGTGGAGGGTGGCACAGATACGCAGTATTTT.